The next 21 T cell receptor beta chains were all read from a single sample in a study of shared clonotypes between healthy human individuals. Here immunoSEQ multiplex PCR was the method, and the copy in TCRdb shows in-frame clones only, minus some. The data show roughly 1.5 million clones, roughly 98% seen once. Sequencing was carried out using naive CD4+ T cells sorted from blood. Subset specified: CD45RA+ positively selected. These receptors were taken from a man aged 25-40 years in good health.

The V and J genes are TRBV10-3 and TRBJ1-1; 7 bases are shared with TRBD1. Germline loops: CDR1 ENHRY, CDR2 SYGVKD. V lost 11 bases, J lost 1 base, and 7 bases stayed unmatched. The CDR3 extends over 13 amino acids. The CDR3 region is CASWTGQNTEAFF. CDR3 DNA sequence: TGTGCCTCGTGGACAGGTCAGAACACTGAAGCTTTCTTT.

This chain connects TRBV7-2 to TRBJ1-1, with unresolved D. Trimming shortened V by 2 bases and J by 1 base, and 8 bases separated the two germline ends. The germline CDR1 and CDR2 sequences are SGHTA and FQGNSA. The CDR3 runs 14 residues. The CDR3: CASSLSIPNTEAFF. Here the CDR3 DNA reads TGTGCCAGCAGCTTATCTATACCGAACACTGAAGCTTTCTTT.

The genes are TRBV27 and TRBJ2-5; 9 bases line up with TRBD1. The CDR3 runs to 13 residues. J lost 8 bases, V lost 5 bases, and 6 bases had no gene match. Per the germline V gene, CDR1 is MNHEY and CDR2 is SMNVEV (reference sequence). The CDR3 DNA follows: TGTGCCAGCAGTATTCCGGGACAGGGAACCCAGTACTTC. Amino acid sequence: CASSIPGQGTQYF.

V and J are TRBV25-1 and TRBJ2-2; D call uncertain. Per the germline V gene, CDR1 is MGHDK and CDR2 is SYGVNS. V lost 8 bases to trimming and J lost 8 bases, with 12 bases between them. This CDR3 contains 12 residues. The CDR3 DNA reads TGTGCCAGCGGTACCGGGTGGGGGGAGCTGTTTTTT. The encoded protein is CASGTGWGELFF.

The chain combines TRBV30 with TRBJ2-7; TRBD2 matches at 9 bases. Losses at the gene ends were 3 bases for V and 0 bases for J; bases not matched to a gene: 15. CDR1 GTSNPN and CDR2 SVGIG come from the germline V gene (reference sequence). This CDR3 is 18 amino acids long. The CDR3 protein is CAWRGASGIGHSSYEQYF. The CDR3 bases are TGTGCCTGGAGAGGGGCTAGCGGGATAGGACATAGCTCCTACGAGCAGTACTTC.

The J gene is TRBJ2-7, the V gene TRBV29-1; possible D gene TRBD2, 6 bases. CDR1 and CDR2 from the germline V gene are SQVTM and ANQGSEA. This CDR3 region has 13 residues. With 4 bases removed from V and 3 bases from J, the gap between germline ends came to 13 bases. The chain's CDR3 is CSVGTGRDYEQYF. The CDR3 region has the DNA TGCAGCGTTGGAACCGGGAGAGACTACGAGCAGTACTTC.

This chain connects TRBV7-9 to TRBJ2-5; TRBD2 agrees at 11 bases. V shed 2 bases and J 2 bases; nucleotides not matched to a gene: 10. The CDR3 extends over 18 amino acids. Germline CDR1 is SEHNR and CDR2 is FQNEAQ (reference sequence). CDR3 DNA: TGTGCCAGCAGCTTAACCGGCGCGACTAGCGGGACACAAGAGACCCAGTACTTC. Protein: CASSLTGATSGTQETQYF.

The chain joins TRBV2 to TRBJ2-7; possibly TRBD1 for D (6 bases). The germline V and J ends were trimmed by 9 bases and 2 bases, with 14 bases remaining between them. There are 13 residues in the CDR3. The germline V gene has CDR1 SNHLY and CDR2 FYNNEI. The CDR3 sequence: CASSLQGTYEQYF. CDR3 DNA sequence: TGTGCCAGTTCCCTACAGGGAACCTACGAGCAGTACTTC.

The chain uses TRBV2 and TRBJ2-7; D is uncertain. Deletions cut 4 bases from V and 8 bases from J, with 9 bases between. Germline V gives CDR1 SNHLY, CDR2 FYNNEI. The CDR3 extends over 11 amino acids. The CDR3 DNA sequence: TGTGCCAGCAGTGCTGAGAGACAGCAGTACTTC. It encodes CASSAERQQYF. Drawing the rest from reference TRBV2 and TRBJ2-7, the complete variable domain is EPEVTQTPSHQVTQMGQEVILRCVPISNHLYFYWYRQILGQKVEFLVSFYNNEISEKSEIFDDQFSVERPDGSNFTLKIRSTKLEDSAMYFCASSAERQQYFGPGTRLTVT.

This rearrangement joins TRBV5-1 to TRBJ2-2; weak D call: TRBD1 (9 bases). CDR3 length: 17 amino acids. V lost 4 bases to trimming and J lost 4 bases, with 20 bases between them. Germline assignment: CDR1 SGHRS and CDR2 YFSETQ. The CDR3 nucleotides are TGCGCCAGCAGCCGGGAGGGACAGGGAGCCGGCACCGGGGAGCTGTTTTTT. As protein: CASSREGQGAGTGELFF.

This sequence joins TRBV28 and TRBJ1-5, with no clear D. Trimming removed 6 bases from V and 9 bases from J, with 12 bases in between. The CDR3 sequence is 12 residues long. CDR1 and CDR2 (germline): MDHEN, SYDVKM. The CDR3 protein is CASSLPSGPQHF. In nucleotides, the CDR3 is TGTGCCAGCAGCCTGCCCTCTGGGCCCCAGCATTTT.

J is TRBJ2-1 and V is TRBV5-1; D might be TRBD2 (6 bases). The germline CDR1 and CDR2 sequences are SGHRS and YFSETQ. The V gene lost 0 bases and the J gene lost 8 bases, with 12 bases spanning the gap. The CDR3 consists of 14 residues. CDR3 in amino acids: CASSLAAGPYEQFF. CDR3 DNA: TGCGCCAGCAGCTTGGCGGCGGGACCGTATGAGCAGTTCTTC.

The chain employs TRBV7-8 and TRBJ2-6; D may be TRBD2 (6 bases). The ends were cut back, 2 bases at V and 0 bases at J, with 11 bases in the middle. The CDR3 is 17 residues long. Germline CDR1 SGHVS, CDR2 FQNEAQ. CDR3 bases: TGTGCCAGCAGCTTACGGGGCGGGGCCTCTGGGGCCAACGTCCTGACTTTC. The encoded protein is CASSLRGGASGANVLTF. The variable domain in full, with the rest retrieved from reference TRBV7-8 and TRBJ2-6, is GAGVSQSPRYKVAKRGQDVALRCDPISGHVSLFWYQQALGQGPEFLTYFQNEAQLDKSGLPSDRFFAERPEGSVSTLKIQRTQQEDSAVYLCASSLRGGASGANVLTFGAGSRLTVL.

Turning to this clone: Other DNA sequences in this sample translate to the same CDR3. V usage is TRBV20-1 and J usage is TRBJ1-3; D gene uncertain. Trimming removed 6 bases at V and 4 bases at J, with 7 bases between. Germline CDR1 DFQATT, CDR2 SNEGSKA (reference sequence). The CDR3 sequence is 11 residues long. The DNA for the CDR3 is TGCAGTGCGAGGCAAGGAAACACCATATATTTT. It codes for CSARQGNTIYF.

The V gene is TRBV5-4, the J gene TRBJ2-2; maybe TRBD2 (7 bases). CDR1 is SGHNT, CDR2 YYREEE, per germline (reference sequence). The CDR3 runs 14 residues. With 9 bases removed from V and 5 bases from J, the gap between germline ends came to 17 bases. The CDR3 nucleotides are TGTGCCACCCAGGGGAGGGGAGTAACCGGGGAGCTGTTTTTT. Protein: CATQGRGVTGELFF.

The chain is built from TRBV28 and TRBJ2-1, with D possibly TRBD2 on 6 matching bases. Deletions cut 5 bases from V and 12 bases from J, with 26 bases between. The CDR3 sequence is 16 residues long. The germline CDR1 and CDR2 sequences are MDHEN and SYDVKM. CDR3 residues: CASSHNPGLPPHGQFF. The CDR3 region has the DNA TGTGCCAGCAGTCATAATCCGGGACTGCCTCCACATGGGCAGTTCTTC.

V usage is TRBV28 and J usage is TRBJ2-7, with D possibly TRBD2 on 6 matching bases. The length of the CDR3 is 14 residues. The V gene lost 5 bases and the J gene lost 7 bases, with 18 bases spanning the gap. Looked up from germline, CDR1 is MDHEN and CDR2 is SYDVKM. CDR3 nucleotide sequence: TGTGCCAGCAGTCCTGGCGGGGCCCCACGTGAGCAGTACTTC. Translation gives CASSPGGAPREQYF.

CDR3 DNA: TGTGCCAGCAGCACCGCCAGCGCGGCAGGCATTCAGTACTTC. This sequence encodes CASSTASAAGIQYF. This chain uses TRBV9 with TRBJ2-4; D is unresolved. The germline V gene encodes CDR1 SGDLS and CDR2 YYNGEE. Trimming removed 4 bases from V and 9 bases from J, with 17 bases in between. CDR3 size: 14 residues.

The chain carries TRBV9 and TRBJ2-3, with 9 bases fitting TRBD2. CDR1 is SGDLS, CDR2 YYNGEE, per germline. J gave up 4 bases and V 1 base, and 1 base lay outside the gene matches. This CDR3 region has 14 residues. In nucleotides, the CDR3 is TGTGCCAGCAGCGTACTAGCGGGATCAGATACGCAGTATTTT. This sequence encodes CASSVLAGSDTQYF.

The V call is TRBV20-1, the J call TRBJ2-1; D remains unclear. CDR3 length: 11 residues. Germline V gives CDR1 DFQATT, CDR2 SNEGSKA (reference sequence). V was cut by 5 bases and J by 9 bases, with 11 bases left in between. Here the CDR3 DNA reads TGCAGTGCTGCAAGTCCGGGTGAGCAGTTCTTC. It codes for CSAASPGEQFF.

Worth noting for this clone: This sample includes further DNA sequences coding for the same CDR3. This chain uses TRBV9 with TRBJ2-3; 9 positions agree with TRBD2. The germline gives CDR1 SGDLS, CDR2 YYNGEE. The CDR3 is made up of 15 amino acids. V gave up 0 bases and J gave up 2 bases; unmatched junction bases: 1. As DNA, the CDR3 is TGTGCCAGCAGCGTAGGCGGGAGGGCCACAGATACGCAGTATTTT. It yields the protein CASSVGGRATDTQYF.